One and the same sample provided the 20 T cell receptor beta chains below, sequenced in a study of blood T cells in healthy people across ages (dated by TCRdb to between 2015 and 2016). The method was 5' RACE. Sequencing instrument: Illumina HiSeq 2500. A second PCR of roughly 7 to 11 cycles was performed with a sample-barcoded 5' primer and a J-beta primer mix. TCRdb took the public reads, trimmed them with fastp at Q25, ran MiXCR for clone calling and kept in-frame beta chains. Rows with one shared CDR3 protein collapse into an entry with the most common genes and DNA. Within this sample are approximately 680,000 distinct CDR3 sequences, with about 30% of them counted one time only. The ten most abundant clones make up 15% to 17% of the sample. Sequencing input: blood. These receptors originate from an elderly woman in good health. Donor details come from another sample of the same person, matched by shared clones.

This clonotype occurred many times. CDR3 amino acids: CASSFGQGGTEAFF. The DNA of the CDR3 is TGTGCCAGCAGTTTCGGACAGGGGGGCACTGAAGCTTTCTTT. The gene calls are TRBV27 and TRBJ1-1, with TRBD1 identical over 10 bases. Germline V gene lookup returns CDR1 MNHEY and CDR2 SMNVEV (reference sequence). J gave up 4 bases and V 3 bases, and 2 bases lay outside the gene matches. This CDR3 is 14 amino acids long.

CDR3 sequence: CASRSGGAFVSGEQFF. The DNA of the CDR3 is TGTGCCAGCAGAAGCGGGGGGGCCTTTGTCTCCGGCGAGCAGTTCTTC. The gene calls are TRBV12-3 or TRBV12-4 and TRBJ2-1; 10 bases align to TRBD2. The CDR3 loop spans 16 amino acids. V lost 6 bases, J lost 10 bases, and 15 bases stayed unmatched.

The sample holds many counts of this clonotype. The J gene is TRBJ2-3, the V gene TRBV20-1; TRBD2 might be the D (6 bases). This CDR3 spans 12 amino acids. Germline V gives CDR1 DFQATT, CDR2 SNEGSKA (reference sequence). V was clipped by 1 base and J by 8 bases, with 10 bases between them. CDR3 in amino acids: CSARGLGGTQYF. CDR3 DNA sequence: TGCAGTGCTAGAGGACTCGGGGGTACGCAGTATTTT.

This clonotype has a count of ten or more. The chain couples TRBV6-1 to TRBJ1-2; D not resolved. The CDR3 spans 15 residues. V lost 1 base to trimming and J lost 2 bases, with 11 bases between them. CDR1 and CDR2 (germline): MNHNS, SASEGT. The CDR3: CASSEGQPINYGYTF. In DNA, the CDR3 is TGTGCCAGCAGTGAAGGACAACCGATAAACTATGGCTACACCTTC.

This clonotype was detected ten times or more. The chain links TRBV4-1 to TRBJ1-3; no firm D call. Germline CDR1 MGHRA, CDR2 YSYEKL. This CDR3 region has 15 residues. The V gene lost 4 bases and the J gene lost 0 bases, with 10 bases spanning the gap. CDR3 region: CASSPQPSSGNTIYF. The CDR3 DNA is TGCGCCAGCAGCCCCCAGCCGAGCTCTGGAAACACCATATATTTT.

As for this clonotype: This may be a read error, as it is one base from a much larger clone. The rearrangement uses TRBV20-1 and TRBJ2-1, with 16 bases lining up with TRBD2. The end of the DNA fits TRBJ2-7 better, so the J call may be wrong. The V gene's germline CDR1 is DFQATT and CDR2 SNEGSKA (reference sequence). The CDR3 consists of 20 residues. The CDR3 spells CSARGSAGLAGGPSYNEQYF. The CDR3 bases are TGCAGTGCTAGAGGTTCTGCGGGACTAGCGGGGGGGCCGTCCTACAATGAGCAGTACTTC.

This clonotype was found many times. The rearrangement uses TRBV3-1 and TRBJ2-5; D is unresolved. V was shortened by 0 bases and J by 2 bases, with 7 bases between the two germline ends. Per the germline V gene, CDR1 is LGHDT and CDR2 is YNNKEL (reference sequence). The CDR3 contains 14 residues. CDR3 coding DNA: TGTGCCAGCAGCCAAGATGGCTGGCAAGAGACCCAGTACTTC. Translation: CASSQDGWQETQYF.

Concerning this clonotype: This may be a read error, as it is one base from a much larger clone. V is TRBV7-2 and J is TRBJ2-1; 8 positions agree with TRBD2. This CDR3 has 15 residues. V lost 5 bases, J lost 2 bases, and 5 bases stayed unmatched. The germline V gene has CDR1 SGHTA and CDR2 FQGNSA. The CDR3: CASSVPSGPYNEQFF. The CDR3 DNA sequence: TGTGCCAGCAGCGTGCCTAGCGGGCCCTACAATGAGCAGTTCTTC.

A word on this clonotype: At one boundary the junction diverges from the germline segment, which might be a read error. This sequence joins TRBV9 and TRBJ2-1; D gene ambiguous. Germline V gene sequence: CDR1 SGDLS, CDR2 YYNGEE. The length of the CDR3 is 15 residues. The CDR3 DNA reads as TGTGCCAGCAGCGTACGTCCGGATCCCCACAATGAGCATTACTTC. The encoded protein is CASSVRPDPHNEHYF.

The rearrangement joins TRBV12-3 or TRBV12-4 to TRBJ1-1; maybe TRBD1 (6 bases). The CDR3 has 15 residues. V gave up 3 bases and J gave up 1 base, with 12 bases separating them. For the CDR3, the DNA is TGTGCCAGCAGTTTTGGGGGCGTAAGGAACACTGAAGCTTTCTTT. Translation: CASSFGGVRNTEAFF.

V is TRBV25-1 and J is TRBJ1-1, with D uncertain. Per the germline V gene, CDR1 is MGHDK and CDR2 is SYGVNS. Trimming shortened V by 2 bases and J by 0 bases, and 10 bases separated the two germline ends. The CDR3 has 15 residues. CDR3 region: CASSEGGTMNTEAFF. The CDR3 DNA sequence: TGTGCCAGCAGTGAAGGTGGAACAATGAACACTGAAGCTTTCTTT.

This clonotype has at least ten counts. V is TRBV11-2 and J is TRBJ2-7; a weak D match, TRBD1 (6 bases). Trimming removed 5 bases at V and 2 bases at J, with 16 bases between. The CDR3 totals 15 residues. Germline lookup yields CDR1 SGHAT and CDR2 FQNNGV. As DNA, the CDR3 is TGTGCCAGCAGCCCAGAACGGACAGCTCCCTACGAGCAGTACTTC. Its protein product is CASSPERTAPYEQYF. The whole variable domain, remainder taken from reference TRBV11-2 and TRBJ2-7, is EAGVAQSPRYKIIEKRQSVAFWCNPISGHATLYWYQQILGQGPKLLIQFQNNGVVDDSQLPKDRFSAERLKGVDSTLKIQPAKLEDSAVYLCASSPERTAPYEQYFGPGTRLTVT.

V and J are TRBV5-1 and TRBJ1-2; D gene unclear. V was trimmed by 2 bases and J by 4 bases, leaving 9 bases between them. This CDR3 region has 13 residues. Germline loops: CDR1 SGHRS, CDR2 YFSETQ. CDR3 coding DNA: TGCGCCAGCAGCTTCCAGTCTTCCTATGGCTACACCTTC. Translation gives CASSFQSSYGYTF.

This clonotype was seen at least ten times. The chain is built from TRBV28 and TRBJ2-4; D not certain. Trimming removed 11 bases from V and 0 bases from J, with 11 bases in between. Germline assignment: CDR1 MDHEN and CDR2 SYDVKM. The CDR3 runs to 13 residues. The CDR3 DNA reads TGTGCCTCCGGCAAGATAGCCAAAAACATTCAGTACTTC. Translating gives CASGKIAKNIQYF.

The V gene is TRBV27, the J gene TRBJ1-2; 9 positions agree with TRBD1. V dropped 11 bases and J dropped 7; count of bases not matched to a gene: 20. Per the germline V gene, CDR1 is MNHEY and CDR2 is SMNVEV (reference sequence). The CDR3 extends over 16 amino acids. Written as DNA, the CDR3 is TGTGCCGCCAGCAGATTAATGGGACAGGGAGTATTTGGCTACACCTTC. It yields the protein CAASRLMGQGVFGYTF.

The sample holds a few counts of this clonotype. The chain couples TRBV6-4 to TRBJ2-5, with TRBD2 matching 10 bases. Trimming at V came to 4 bases and at J to 5 bases, leaving 10 bases not matched to a gene. CDR3 length: 16 residues. Germline-derived CDR1 and CDR2 are MRHNA and SNTAGT. CDR3 residues: CASSVLAGTTSETQYF. CDR3 bases: TGTGCCAGCAGTGTACTAGCGGGGACAACTTCGGAGACCCAGTACTTC.

This clonotype appeared many times. The chain combines TRBV20-1 with TRBJ1-2; D ambiguous. The CDR3 is 14 residues long. V dropped 1 base and J dropped 6 bases, with 15 bases sitting between them. Germline V CDR1 and CDR2: DFQATT, SNEGSKA (reference sequence). The CDR3 DNA reads TGCAGTGCTAGAGGGGGTGGACGGACGAATGGCTACACCTTC. The encoded protein is CSARGGGRTNGYTF.

A remark on this clonotype: It may be a read error: a sequence one base away is much more abundant. The chain couples TRBV28 to TRBJ2-7; 7 bases fit TRBD2. Germline V gene lookup returns CDR1 MDHEN and CDR2 SYDVKM. V lost 6 bases, J lost 6 bases, and 5 bases stayed unmatched. The CDR3 has 12 amino acids. The CDR3 coding sequence is TGTGCCAGCAGCCTCCTAGCGGCCGAGCAGTACTTC. Amino acids: CASSLLAAEQYF.

V and J are TRBV24-1 and TRBJ2-4, with D possibly TRBD1 on 6 matching bases. The J call may be in error: the DNA end matches TRBJ2-7 better. The CDR3 covers 13 residues. The germline gives CDR1 KGHDR, CDR2 SFDVKD. The CDR3 DNA reads TGTGCCACCAGTGATGGACAGTCCTACGAGCAGTACTTC. Protein: CATSDGQSYEQYF.

This clonotype was seen many times. The chain employs TRBV20-1 and TRBJ2-5; D may be TRBD1 or TRBD2 (5 bases each). The germline gives CDR1 DFQATT, CDR2 SNEGSKA (reference sequence). CDR3 size: 18 residues. V gave up 0 bases and J gave up 0 bases, with 20 bases separating them. In DNA, the CDR3 is TGCAGTGCTAGAGATCCCGACCGTTGGGGGTCTTACCAAGAGACCCAGTACTTC. Amino acids: CSARDPDRWGSYQETQYF.